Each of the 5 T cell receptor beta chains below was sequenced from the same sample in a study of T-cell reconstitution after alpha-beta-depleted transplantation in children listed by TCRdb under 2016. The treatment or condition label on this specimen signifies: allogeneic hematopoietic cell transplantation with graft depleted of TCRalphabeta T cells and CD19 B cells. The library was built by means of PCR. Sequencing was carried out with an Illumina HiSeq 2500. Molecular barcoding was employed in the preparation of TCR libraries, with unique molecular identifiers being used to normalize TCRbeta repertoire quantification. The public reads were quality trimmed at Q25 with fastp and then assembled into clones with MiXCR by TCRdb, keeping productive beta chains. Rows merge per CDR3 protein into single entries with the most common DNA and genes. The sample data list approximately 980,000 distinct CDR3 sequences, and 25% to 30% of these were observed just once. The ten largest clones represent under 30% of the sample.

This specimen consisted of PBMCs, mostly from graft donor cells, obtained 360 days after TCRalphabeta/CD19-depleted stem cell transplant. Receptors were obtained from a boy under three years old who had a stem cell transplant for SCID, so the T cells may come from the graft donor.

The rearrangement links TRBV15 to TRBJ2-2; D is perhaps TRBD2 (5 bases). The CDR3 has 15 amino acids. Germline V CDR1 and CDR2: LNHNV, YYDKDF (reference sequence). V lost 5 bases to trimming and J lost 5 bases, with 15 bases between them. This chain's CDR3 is CATSEEVRETGELFF. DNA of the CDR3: TGTGCCACCAGCGAGGAGGTGCGAGAAACCGGGGAGCTGTTTTTT.

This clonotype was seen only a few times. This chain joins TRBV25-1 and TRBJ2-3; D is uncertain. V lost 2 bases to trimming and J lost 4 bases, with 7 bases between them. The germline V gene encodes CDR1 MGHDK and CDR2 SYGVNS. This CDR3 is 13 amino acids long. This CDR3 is CASSERSPDTQYF. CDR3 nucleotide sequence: TGTGCCAGCAGTGAACGGTCCCCAGATACGCAGTATTTT.

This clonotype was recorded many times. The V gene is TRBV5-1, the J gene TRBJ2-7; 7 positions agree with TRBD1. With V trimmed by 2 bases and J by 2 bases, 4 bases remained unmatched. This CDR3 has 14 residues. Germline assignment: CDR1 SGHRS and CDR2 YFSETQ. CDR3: CASSFQGDTYEQYF. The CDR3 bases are TGCGCCAGCAGCTTCCAGGGGGATACCTACGAGCAGTACTTC.

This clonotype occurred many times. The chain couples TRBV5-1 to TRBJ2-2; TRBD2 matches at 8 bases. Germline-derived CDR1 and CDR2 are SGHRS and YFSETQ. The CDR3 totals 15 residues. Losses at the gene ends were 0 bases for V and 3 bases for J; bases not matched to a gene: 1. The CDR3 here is CASSLAGRDTGELFF. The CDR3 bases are TGCGCCAGCAGCTTGGCCGGGAGGGACACCGGGGAGCTGTTTTTT.

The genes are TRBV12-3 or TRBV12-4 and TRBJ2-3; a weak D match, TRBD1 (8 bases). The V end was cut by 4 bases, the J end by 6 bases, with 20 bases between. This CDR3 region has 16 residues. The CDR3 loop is CASSSQGAGAGDTQYF. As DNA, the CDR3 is TGTGCCAGCAGTTCCCAGGGGGCGGGGGCTGGTGATACGCAGTATTTT.